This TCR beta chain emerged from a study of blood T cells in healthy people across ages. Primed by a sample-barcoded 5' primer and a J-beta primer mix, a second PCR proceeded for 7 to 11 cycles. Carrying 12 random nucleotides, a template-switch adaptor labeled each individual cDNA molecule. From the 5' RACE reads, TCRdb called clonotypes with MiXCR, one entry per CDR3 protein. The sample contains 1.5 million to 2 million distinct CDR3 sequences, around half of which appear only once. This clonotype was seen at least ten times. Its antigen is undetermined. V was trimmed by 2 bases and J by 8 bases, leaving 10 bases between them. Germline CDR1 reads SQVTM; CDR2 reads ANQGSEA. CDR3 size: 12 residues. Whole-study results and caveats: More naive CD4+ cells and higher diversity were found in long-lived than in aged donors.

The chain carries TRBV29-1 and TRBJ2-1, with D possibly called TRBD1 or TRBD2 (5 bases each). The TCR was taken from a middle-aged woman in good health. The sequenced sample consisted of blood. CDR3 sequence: CSVEPGTHEQFF. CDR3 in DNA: TGCAGCGTTGAACCAGGGACGCATGAGCAGTTCTTC.